This TCR beta chain was found in a study of blood T cell repertoires in COVID-19. Germline CDR1 and CDR2: MNHEY and SVGAGI. Trimming took off 0 bases at V and 9 bases at J, with 9 bases between the two ends. The CDR3 is 13 amino acids. As handled by the study authors: The authors estimated nucleated cell counts from reference gene primer amplification. Sequencing used immunoSEQ multiplex PCR; TCRdb keeps in-frame clones, though not all of them. V and J calls and clone size are as listed in that table; D and trimming were resolved from the DNA. This table holds under 400,000 clones, roughly 90% found once.

This TCR derives from a man aged 18 to 35 with active or convalescent COVID-19. Material for sequencing was peripheral blood. This sequence joins TRBV6-5 and TRBJ1-5; possibly TRBD1 for D (5 bases). The CDR3 nucleotides are TGTGCCAGCAGTTACTCCCCCCAGGGGCCCCAGCATTTT. Residues: CASSYSPQGPQHF.